These 21 T cell receptor beta chains came from one sample sequenced in a study of glioma-infiltrating T cells. The iRepertoire nested amplicon-rescue multiplex PCR amplified TCR alpha and beta CDR3s from RNA. Each CDR3 protein gets one entry after TCRdb re-called the multiplex PCR reads with MiXCR. This sample yields under 200,000 distinct CDR3 sequences, of which about 32% are seen a single time; roughly a fifth belongs to the top ten. Input material: glioma tissue, nonneoplastic brain tissue, or PBMCs (not recorded which). The receptors come from a human donor with low-grade glioma or glioblastoma, undergoing nonglioma brain surgery, or in good health (not recorded which).

The genes are TRBV7-2 and TRBJ2-7; D may be TRBD1 or TRBD2 (5 bases each). Per germline, CDR1 SGHTA and CDR2 FQGNSA. V was shortened by 6 bases and J by 6 bases, with 6 bases between the two germline ends. This CDR3 has 10 residues. CDR3 region: CASRRGEQYF. CDR3 sequence (DNA): TGTGCCAGCAGGAGGGGCGAGCAGTACTTC.

Only one count was recorded for this clonotype. This chain joins TRBV6-4 and TRBJ1-5, with unresolved D. This CDR3 has 14 residues. Trimming took off 3 bases at V and 6 bases at J, with 12 bases between the two ends. Germline lookup yields CDR1 MRHNA and CDR2 SNTAGT. For the CDR3, the DNA is TGTGCCAGCAGTGAGGGGATGGAAGGTCAGCCCCAGCATTTT. Amino acid sequence: CASSEGMEGQPQHF.

In its sample, this clonotype was seen many times. The J gene is TRBJ2-3, the V gene TRBV4-3; unclear D gene. V lost 0 bases to trimming and J lost 0 bases, with 10 bases between them. The CDR3 has 16 residues. CDR1 is LGHNA and CDR2 is YSLEER in the germline V gene. CDR3 region: CASSQDSSLSTDTQYF. DNA of the CDR3: TGCGCCAGCAGCCAAGATTCGAGCCTAAGCACAGATACGCAGTATTTT.

The V call is TRBV12-3 or TRBV12-4, the J call TRBJ2-1; a weak D match, TRBD1 (6 bases). The CDR3 extends over 15 amino acids. V lost 7 bases, J lost 6 bases, and 19 bases lay in between. CDR3 protein: CASTLSPQGGNEQFF. In DNA form, the CDR3 reads TGTGCCAGCACCCTAAGCCCCCAAGGGGGCAATGAGCAGTTCTTC.

With respect to this clonotype: Just one base apart from a much larger clone, this may be a read error. The chain carries TRBV7-2 and TRBJ1-1, with D unclear. The CDR3 is made up of 13 amino acids. The germline V gene encodes CDR1 SGHTA and CDR2 FQGNSA. Trimming left V 7 bases short and J 4 bases short, with 13 bases between. CDR3 nucleotides: TGTGCCAGCATCCCACACAAGGGCACTGAAGCTTTCTTT. It encodes CASIPHKGTEAFF.

This sequence joins TRBV2 and TRBJ1-1; possibly TRBD1 for D (6 bases). CDR3 length: 14 residues. Per germline, CDR1 SNHLY and CDR2 FYNNEI. V lost 10 bases to trimming and J lost 5 bases, with 20 bases between them. CDR3 in amino acids: CATQGGQGHTEAFF. CDR3 DNA: TGTGCCACCCAGGGAGGCCAGGGGCATACTGAAGCTTTCTTT.

The chain joins TRBV7-3 to TRBJ2-6; 7 bases are a match to TRBD1. This CDR3 region has 20 residues. Looked up from germline, CDR1 is SGHTA and CDR2 is FQGTGA. Trimming cost V 0 bases and J 0 bases; bases outside gene matches: 11. In DNA form, the CDR3 reads TGTGCCAGCAGCTTAACGGGCCAGGGGGTCCCTTTCTCTGGGGCCAACGTCCTGACTTTC. It yields the protein CASSLTGQGVPFSGANVLTF.

This clonotype came up many times. The genes are TRBV16 and TRBJ2-7; 8 bases are a match to TRBD1. The CDR3 sequence is 14 residues long. Germline V gene data show CDR1 as KGHSY and CDR2 as FQNENV. V dropped 4 bases and J dropped 4; count of bases not matched to a gene: 6. The CDR3 sequence: CASSPGQGLYEQYF. The CDR3 region has the DNA TGTGCCAGCAGCCCCGGACAGGGCTTGTACGAGCAGTACTTC. The variable domain in full, with the rest retrieved from reference TRBV16 and TRBJ2-7, is GEEVAQTPKHLVRGEGQKAKLYCAPIKGHSYVFWYQQVLKNEFKFLISFQNENVFDETGMPKERFSAKCLPNSPCSLEIQATKLEDSAVYFCASSPGQGLYEQYFGPGTRLTVT.

V gene TRBV9 combines with J gene TRBJ1-3; D is unclear. Germline CDR1 SGDLS, CDR2 YYNGEE. V lost 4 bases and J 2 bases, leaving 13 bases between the germline ends. The CDR3 consists of 15 residues. The CDR3 protein is CASSPRATTGNTIYF. The CDR3 coding sequence is TGTGCCAGCAGCCCGAGGGCCACGACTGGAAACACCATATATTTT.

In this sample, this clonotype turned up many times. The CDR3 nucleotides read TGTGCCAGCAGTCTTGGTGGGGACCAGCCCCAGCATTTT. It specifies CASSLGGDQPQHF. The rearrangement links TRBV2 to TRBJ1-5, with TRBD1 as a possible D gene (5 bases). This CDR3 has 13 amino acids. Per the germline V gene, CDR1 is SNHLY and CDR2 is FYNNEI. Trimming took 5 bases from V and 7 from J, leaving 12 bases between them.

The chain has TRBV19 and TRBJ2-3, with 7 bases fitting TRBD2. CDR1 is LNHDA and CDR2 is SQIVND in the germline V gene (reference sequence). CDR3 size: 13 residues. J gave up 2 bases and V 7 bases, and 3 bases lay outside the gene matches. Written as DNA, the CDR3 is TGTGCCAGTACCCTAGCGGCCACAGATACGCAGTATTTT. Protein product: CASTLAATDTQYF.

This clonotype showed up many times. The chain uses TRBV10-3 and TRBJ2-3, with D tentatively TRBD2 (6 bases). The germline gives CDR1 ENHRY, CDR2 SYGVKD. This CDR3 has 15 amino acids. V dropped 0 bases and J dropped 0 bases, with 7 bases sitting between them. The CDR3 DNA sequence: TGTGCCATCAGTGAGTCGGGACTCAGCACAGATACGCAGTATTTT. Its protein product is CAISESGLSTDTQYF.

This clonotype has at least ten counts. The V call is TRBV2, the J call TRBJ2-2; 8 bases align to TRBD2. Germline V gene data show CDR1 as SNHLY and CDR2 as FYNNEI. With 8 bases clipped from V and 6 bases from J, the junction kept 11 bases outside the gene matches. This CDR3 comprises 15 residues. The CDR3 region is CASRLGLASPGELFF. The CDR3 nucleotides are TGTGCCAGCCGGCTAGGACTAGCTTCTCCCGGGGAGCTGTTTTTT.

This clonotype appeared many times. The chain has TRBV7-2 and TRBJ1-2; D is ambiguous. V lost 2 bases and J lost 8, with 12 bases in between. The CDR3 has 13 residues. CDR1 and CDR2 (germline): SGHTA, FQGNSA. This chain's CDR3 is CASSLIGEGGYTF. The CDR3 coding sequence is TGTGCCAGCAGCTTAATCGGGGAAGGGGGCTACACCTTC.

The sample holds many counts of this clonotype. This sequence joins TRBV28 and TRBJ2-5; 7 bases are a match to TRBD2. The CDR3 has 16 amino acids. Germline V lookup: CDR1 MDHEN, CDR2 SYDVKM. The ends lost 2 bases at V and 5 bases at J; junction bases unmatched: 11. CDR3 region: CASSLRLAARGETQYF. The CDR3 DNA sequence: TGTGCCAGCAGTTTACGCCTAGCGGCCCGGGGGGAGACCCAGTACTTC. Variable domain in full (rest from reference TRBV28 and TRBJ2-5): DVKVTQSSRYLVKRTGEKVFLECVQDMDHENMFWYRQDPGLGLRLIYFSYDVKMKEKGDIPEGYSVSREKKERFSLILESASTNQTSMYLCASSLRLAARGETQYFGPGTRLLVL.

The sample holds many counts of this clonotype. V usage is TRBV28 and J usage is TRBJ2-3, with TRBD1 matching 10 bases. With 4 bases clipped from V and 2 bases from J, the junction kept 3 bases outside the gene matches. Germline V gene sequence: CDR1 MDHEN, CDR2 SYDVKM. The CDR3 has 15 residues. The CDR3 nucleotides read TGTGCCAGCAGTTCAGGGACAGGGGCCACAGATACGCAGTATTTT. It specifies CASSSGTGATDTQYF.

Ten or more counts support this clonotype. J is TRBJ2-1 and V is TRBV29-1, with D possibly matching TRBD2 (6 bases). Germline CDR1 reads SQVTM; CDR2 reads ANQGSEA. This CDR3 is 13 amino acids long. V lost 6 bases and J lost 0, with 9 bases in between. CDR3 nucleotide sequence: TGCAGCGTGGACGGGAGCTCCTACAATGAGCAGTTCTTC. It encodes CSVDGSSYNEQFF.

A note on this clonotype: It may be a read error: a sequence one base away is much more abundant. The CDR3 is CASSIGQGGTETFF. CDR3 DNA: TGTGCCAGTAGTATTGGACAGGGCGGCACTGAAACTTTCTTT. V usage is TRBV19 and J usage is TRBJ1-1, with 8 nucleotides matching TRBD1. The CDR3 totals 14 residues. Germline V gene data show CDR1 as LNHDA and CDR2 as SQIVND (reference sequence).

This clonotype was detected only once. V usage is TRBV27 and J usage is TRBJ1-2, with D possibly being TRBD1 (6 bases). Per the germline V gene, CDR1 is MNHEY and CDR2 is SMNVEV (reference sequence). With 3 bases removed from V and 8 bases from J, the gap between germline ends came to 13 bases. The CDR3 is made up of 13 amino acids. The CDR3 sequence is CASSFSATGGYTF. CDR3 nucleotides: TGTGCCAGCAGTTTCTCCGCCACAGGGGGCTACACCTTC.

The chain joins TRBV29-1 to TRBJ1-3; no reliable D call. The CDR3 contains 13 residues. CDR1 SQVTM and CDR2 ANQGSEA come from the germline V gene. The V end was cut by 6 bases, the J end by 4 bases, with 13 bases between. The CDR3 sequence is CSVEEHVGNTIYF. The CDR3 DNA reads TGCAGCGTCGAGGAACACGTAGGAAACACCATATATTTT.

This clonotype has just a few counts. The V gene is TRBV12-3 or TRBV12-4, the J gene TRBJ1-1, with D maybe TRBD1 (6 bases). The V gene lost 7 bases and the J gene lost 5 bases, with 20 bases spanning the gap. CDR3 length: 15 amino acids. The CDR3 here is CASNYGRGWSTEAFF. The CDR3 DNA reads TGTGCCAGCAACTATGGGAGGGGGTGGAGTACTGAAGCTTTCTTT.